This is a list of T cell receptor beta chains from one sample in a study of technical replicates of blood from several donors. Data came from immunoSEQ multiplex PCR; TCRdb stores just in-frame clones and leaves some out. The sample yields 65,000 to 90,000 clones, around 94% seen once. Source material: T cells isolated from PBMCs. The receptors derive from a human donor in good health. CDR3s include the opening cysteine and the closing phenylalanine or tryptophan. The D gene is left open where the match is weak. Where a row states a size, it is once, few, many or the class of an expanded clone; other rows omit it.

D gene: TRBD1; CDR3 length: 13; J gene: TRBJ2-2; V gene: TRBV30; clone size: -; CDR3 DNA: TGTGCCTGGGGACAGGGTACCGCCGGGGAGCTGTTTTTT; CDR3 protein: CAWGQGTAGELFF
D gene: TRBD2; CDR3 length: 16; J gene: TRBJ2-2; V gene: TRBV9; clone size: -; CDR3 DNA: TGTGCCAGCAGCGCACTAGCGGGAGTCAACACCGGGGAGCTGTTTTTT; CDR3 protein: CASSALAGVNTGELFF
D gene: -; CDR3 length: 13; J gene: TRBJ2-7; V gene: TRBV18; clone size: -; CDR3 DNA: TGTGCCAGCTCACCCGGGACATCCTACGAGCAGTACTTC; CDR3 protein: CASSPGTSYEQYF
D gene: -; CDR3 length: 16; J gene: TRBJ1-4; V gene: TRBV7-2; clone size: -; CDR3 DNA: TGTGCCAGCAGCTGGCGGGCGGCGGAAAATAATGAAAAACTGTTTTTT; CDR3 protein: CASSWRAAENNEKLFF
D gene: TRBD1; CDR3 length: 14; J gene: TRBJ1-1; V gene: TRBV25-1; clone size: few; CDR3 DNA: TGTGCCAGCAGTTTAGGGACAGGGAACACTGAAGCTTTCTTT; CDR3 protein: CASSLGTGNTEAFF
D gene: -; CDR3 length: 13; J gene: TRBJ2-3; V gene: TRBV27; clone size: -; CDR3 DNA: TGTGCCAGCAGTTCCACTAGCACAGATACGCAGTATTTT; CDR3 protein: CASSSTSTDTQYF
D gene: -; CDR3 length: 12; J gene: TRBJ2-7; V gene: TRBV28; clone size: -; CDR3 DNA: TGTGCCAGCACCTCAATAGACTACGAGCAGTACTTC; CDR3 protein: CASTSIDYEQYF
D gene: -; CDR3 length: 16; J gene: TRBJ2-7; V gene: TRBV5-5; clone size: -; CDR3 DNA: TGTGCCAGCAGCTTGCCGTGGACATCGCCGCCCTACGAGCAGTACTTC; CDR3 protein: CASSLPWTSPPYEQYF
D gene: -; CDR3 length: 13; J gene: TRBJ2-5; V gene: TRBV5-1; clone size: -; CDR3 DNA: TGCGCCAGCAGCTTGGGGGCACCCGGGACCCAGTACTTC; CDR3 protein: CASSLGAPGTQYF
D gene: TRBD1; CDR3 length: 16; J gene: TRBJ1-1; V gene: TRBV15; clone size: once; CDR3 DNA: TGTGCCACCAGCCGAAGCCCGGGACAGGGGGTAGGCATGGCTTTCTTT; CDR3 protein: CATSRSPGQGVGMAFF
D gene: -; CDR3 length: 12; J gene: TRBJ1-5; V gene: TRBV19; clone size: -; CDR3 DNA: TGTGCCAGTAGGCGTAGCAATCAGCCCCAGCATTTT; CDR3 protein: CASRRSNQPQHF
D gene: -; CDR3 length: 14; J gene: TRBJ2-7; V gene: TRBV2; clone size: -; CDR3 DNA: TGTGCCAGCAGTGAAGTGTGGCAGGACTACGAGCAGTACTTC; CDR3 protein: CASSEVWQDYEQYF